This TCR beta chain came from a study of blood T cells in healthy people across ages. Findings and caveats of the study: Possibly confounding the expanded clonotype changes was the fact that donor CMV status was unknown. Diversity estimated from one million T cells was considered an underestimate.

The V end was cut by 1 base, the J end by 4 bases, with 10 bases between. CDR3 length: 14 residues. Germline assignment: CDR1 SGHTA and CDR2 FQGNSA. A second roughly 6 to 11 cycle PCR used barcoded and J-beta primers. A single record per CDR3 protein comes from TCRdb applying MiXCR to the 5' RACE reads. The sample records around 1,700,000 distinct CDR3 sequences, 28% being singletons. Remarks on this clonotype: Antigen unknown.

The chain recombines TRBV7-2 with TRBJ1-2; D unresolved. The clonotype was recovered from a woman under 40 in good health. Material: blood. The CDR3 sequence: CASSLVGYSYGYTF. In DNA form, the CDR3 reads TGTGCCAGCAGCTTAGTAGGGTACAGCTATGGCTACACCTTC.